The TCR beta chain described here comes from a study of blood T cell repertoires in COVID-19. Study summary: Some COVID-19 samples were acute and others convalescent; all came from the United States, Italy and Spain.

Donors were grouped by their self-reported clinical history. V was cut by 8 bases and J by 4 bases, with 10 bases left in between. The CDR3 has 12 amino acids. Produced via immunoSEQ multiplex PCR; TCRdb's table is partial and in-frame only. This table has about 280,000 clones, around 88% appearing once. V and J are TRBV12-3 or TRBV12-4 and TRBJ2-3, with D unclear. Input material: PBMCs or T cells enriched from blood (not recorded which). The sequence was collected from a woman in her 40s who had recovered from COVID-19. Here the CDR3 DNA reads TGTGCCAGCCTCCCCCTACCAGATACGCAGTATTTT. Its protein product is CASLPLPDTQYF.